The T cell receptor beta chain described here comes from a study of shared clonotypes between healthy human individuals. The naive CD8 fraction comprised CD45RO-negative cells positively selected for CCR7 and excluded terminally differentiated effector memory CD45RA+ cells. Profiling relied on immunoSEQ multiplex PCR, and the TCRdb table lists in-frame clones only, not all of them. The sample has about 2.1 million clones; roughly 93% are singletons. Germline-derived CDR1 and CDR2 are MGHDK and SYGVNS. The length of the CDR3 is 14 residues. V dropped 4 bases and J dropped 2 bases, with 9 bases sitting between them.

The chain couples TRBV25-1 to TRBJ2-1; D tentatively reads TRBD1 or TRBD2 (6 bases each). Sample: naive CD8+ T cells from PBMCs. The sequence came from a young man in good health. Some clones in this sample may be carry-over from other donors' samples. The CDR3 sequence is CASSGGATYNEQFF. For the CDR3, the DNA is TGTGCCAGCAGTGGGGGGGCTACCTACAATGAGCAGTTCTTC.